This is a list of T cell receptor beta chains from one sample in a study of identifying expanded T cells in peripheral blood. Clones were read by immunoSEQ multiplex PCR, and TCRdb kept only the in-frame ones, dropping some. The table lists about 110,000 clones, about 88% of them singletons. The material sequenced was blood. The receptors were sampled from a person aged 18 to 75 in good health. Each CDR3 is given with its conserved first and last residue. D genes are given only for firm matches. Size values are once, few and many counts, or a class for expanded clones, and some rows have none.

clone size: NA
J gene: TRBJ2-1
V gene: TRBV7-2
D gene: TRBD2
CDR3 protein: CASTTGLAGGNEQFF
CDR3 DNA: TGTGCCAGCACAACCGGACTAGCGGGGGGGAATGAGCAGTTCTTC

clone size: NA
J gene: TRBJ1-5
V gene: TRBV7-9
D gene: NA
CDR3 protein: CASSQAPRGQPQHF
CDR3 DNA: TGTGCCAGCAGCCAGGCCCCCCGGGGTCAGCCCCAGCATTTT

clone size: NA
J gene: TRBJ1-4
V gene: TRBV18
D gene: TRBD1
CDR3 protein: CASSPGTGDEKLFF
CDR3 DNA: TGTGCCAGCTCACCCGGGACAGGGGACGAAAAACTGTTTTTT

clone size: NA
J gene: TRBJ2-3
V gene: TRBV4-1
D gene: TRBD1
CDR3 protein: CASSPNQGASTDTQYF
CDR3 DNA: TGCGCCAGCAGCCCGAACCAGGGGGCTAGCACAGATACGCAGTATTTT

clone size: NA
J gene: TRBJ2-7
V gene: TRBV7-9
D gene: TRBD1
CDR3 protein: CASSLRQGARYEQYF
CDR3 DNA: TGTGCCAGCAGTCTCCGACAGGGGGCGCGTTACGAGCAGTACTTC

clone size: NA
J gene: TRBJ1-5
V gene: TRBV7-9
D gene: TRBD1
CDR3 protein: CASSSGGQPQHF
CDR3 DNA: TGTGCCAGCAGCTCAGGGGGCCAGCCCCAGCATTTT

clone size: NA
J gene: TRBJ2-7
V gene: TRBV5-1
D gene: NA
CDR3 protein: CASSLGPSSYEQYF
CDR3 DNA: TGCGCCAGCAGCTTGGGCCCGAGCTCCTACGAGCAGTACTTC

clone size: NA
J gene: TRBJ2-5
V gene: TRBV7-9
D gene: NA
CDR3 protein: CASSRDTQETQYF
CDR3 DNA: TGTGCCAGCAGCCGGGACACCCAAGAGACCCAGTACTTC

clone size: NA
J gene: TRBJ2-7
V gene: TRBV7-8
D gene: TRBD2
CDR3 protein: CASSFRREGRYEQYF
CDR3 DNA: TGTGCCAGCAGCTTTAGGAGGGAGGGGCGCTACGAGCAGTACTTC

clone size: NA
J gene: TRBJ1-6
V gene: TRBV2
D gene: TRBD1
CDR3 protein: CASSERDSLYSPLHF
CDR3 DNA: TGTGCCAGCAGTGAAAGGGACAGCCTTTATTCACCCCTCCACTTT

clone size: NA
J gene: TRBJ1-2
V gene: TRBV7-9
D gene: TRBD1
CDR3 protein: CASSFNRGVGGYTF
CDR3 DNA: TGTGCCAGCAGCTTTAACAGGGGTGTCGGTGGCTACACCTTC

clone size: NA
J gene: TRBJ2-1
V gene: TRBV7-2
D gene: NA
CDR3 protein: CASSLDTRGEQFF
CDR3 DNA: TGTGCCAGCAGCTTAGACACTAGAGGGGAGCAGTTCTTC

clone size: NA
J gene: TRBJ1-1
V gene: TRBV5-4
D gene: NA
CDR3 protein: CASSLGQSNTEAFF
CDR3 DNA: TGTGCCAGCAGCTTGGGCCAGTCGAACACTGAAGCTTTCTTT

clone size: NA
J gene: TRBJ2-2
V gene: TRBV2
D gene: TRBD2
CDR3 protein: CASSAGTSGIGTGELFF
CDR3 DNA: TGTGCCAGCAGTGCCGGGACTAGCGGGATTGGCACCGGGGAGCTGTTTTTT

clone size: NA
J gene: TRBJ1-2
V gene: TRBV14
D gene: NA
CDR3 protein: CASSPQTNYGYTF
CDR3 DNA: TGTGCCAGCAGCCCACAGACTAACTATGGCTACACCTTC

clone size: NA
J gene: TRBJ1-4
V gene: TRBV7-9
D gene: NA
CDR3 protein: CATTAYTGLNEKLFF
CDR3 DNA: TGTGCCACCACAGCTTATACAGGATTAAATGAAAAACTGTTTTTT

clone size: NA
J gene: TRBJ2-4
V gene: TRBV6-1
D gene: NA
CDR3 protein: CASTLSRGDIQYF
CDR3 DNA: TGTGCCAGCACCCTATCGAGGGGGGACATTCAGTACTTC

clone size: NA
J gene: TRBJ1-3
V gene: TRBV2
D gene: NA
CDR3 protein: CASSELTVGNTIYF
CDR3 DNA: TGTGCCAGCAGTGAATTGACGGTGGGAAACACCATATATTTT

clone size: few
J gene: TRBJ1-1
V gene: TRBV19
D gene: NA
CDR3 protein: CASKILDGGTEAFF
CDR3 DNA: TGTGCCAGTAAGATCCTGGACGGGGGGACTGAAGCTTTCTTT

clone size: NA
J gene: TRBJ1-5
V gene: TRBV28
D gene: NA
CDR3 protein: CASSLVGANQPQHF
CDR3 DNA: TGTGCCAGCAGTTTAGTGGGGGCGAATCAGCCCCAGCATTTT

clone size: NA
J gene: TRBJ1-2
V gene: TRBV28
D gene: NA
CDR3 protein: CASSSHRGYTF
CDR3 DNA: TGTGCCAGCAGTTCCCATCGGGGCTACACCTTC

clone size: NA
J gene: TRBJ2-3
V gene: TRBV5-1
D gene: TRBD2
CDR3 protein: CASSATSGTDTQYF
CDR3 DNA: TGCGCCAGCAGCGCGACTAGCGGCACAGATACGCAGTATTTT

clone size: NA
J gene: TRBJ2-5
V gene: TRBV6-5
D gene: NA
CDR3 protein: CASSYGETQYF
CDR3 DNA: TGTGCCAGCAGTTACGGGGAGACCCAGTACTTC

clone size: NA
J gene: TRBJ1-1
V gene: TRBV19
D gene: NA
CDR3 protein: CASSMGGQMNTEAFF
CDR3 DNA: TGTGCCAGTAGTATGGGGGGCCAGATGAACACTGAAGCTTTCTTT

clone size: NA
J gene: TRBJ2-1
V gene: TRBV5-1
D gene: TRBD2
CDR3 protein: CASSLGLANEQFF
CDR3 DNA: TGCGCCAGCAGCTTGGGACTAGCGAATGAGCAGTTCTTC